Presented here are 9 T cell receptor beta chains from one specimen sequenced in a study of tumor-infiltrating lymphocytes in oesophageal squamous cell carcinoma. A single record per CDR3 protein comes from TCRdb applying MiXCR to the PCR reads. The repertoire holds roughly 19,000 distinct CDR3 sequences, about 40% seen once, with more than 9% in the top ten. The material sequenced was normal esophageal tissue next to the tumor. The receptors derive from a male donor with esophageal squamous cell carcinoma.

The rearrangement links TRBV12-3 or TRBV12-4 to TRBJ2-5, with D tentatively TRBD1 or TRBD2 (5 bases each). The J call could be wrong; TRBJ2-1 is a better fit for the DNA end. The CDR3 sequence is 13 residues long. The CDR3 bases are TGTGCCAGCAGTTTATCAGAACTCGGGACCCAGTTCTTC. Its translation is CASSLSELGTQFF.

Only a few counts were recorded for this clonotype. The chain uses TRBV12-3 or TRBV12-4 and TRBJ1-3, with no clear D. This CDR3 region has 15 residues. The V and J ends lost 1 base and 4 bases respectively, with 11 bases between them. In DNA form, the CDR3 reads TGTGCCAGCAGTTTAGAGGTGGCCCTGGGAAACACCATATATTTT. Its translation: CASSLEVALGNTIYF.

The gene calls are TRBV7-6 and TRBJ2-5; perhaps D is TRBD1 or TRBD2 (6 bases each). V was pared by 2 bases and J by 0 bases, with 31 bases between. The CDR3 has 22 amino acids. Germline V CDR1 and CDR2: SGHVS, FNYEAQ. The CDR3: CASSLMWSCAGLGGRDQETQYF. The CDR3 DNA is TGTGCCAGCAGCTTAATGTGGTCGTGTGCGGGGCTCGGGGGCCGTGACCAAGAGACCCAGTACTTC.

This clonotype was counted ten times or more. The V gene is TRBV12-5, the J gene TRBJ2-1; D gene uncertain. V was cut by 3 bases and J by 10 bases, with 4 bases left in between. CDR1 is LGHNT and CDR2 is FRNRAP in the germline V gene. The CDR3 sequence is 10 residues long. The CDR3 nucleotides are TGTGCTAGTGGTTTAGCGGAGCAGTTCTTC. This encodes CASGLAEQFF.

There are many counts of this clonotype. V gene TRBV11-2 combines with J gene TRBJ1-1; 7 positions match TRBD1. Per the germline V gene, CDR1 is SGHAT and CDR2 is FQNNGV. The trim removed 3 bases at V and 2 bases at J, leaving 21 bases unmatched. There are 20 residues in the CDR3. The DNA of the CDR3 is TGTGCCAGCAGCTTTTCACTCCCGGGACAGTCCCAATTTTTAAACACTGAAGCTTTCTTT. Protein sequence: CASSFSLPGQSQFLNTEAFF.

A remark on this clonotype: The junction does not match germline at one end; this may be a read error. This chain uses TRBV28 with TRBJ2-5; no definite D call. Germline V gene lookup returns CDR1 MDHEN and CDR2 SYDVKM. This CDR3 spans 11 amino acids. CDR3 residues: CASSLYGTQYF. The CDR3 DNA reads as TGTGCCAGCAGCTTATATGGGACCCAGTACTTC.

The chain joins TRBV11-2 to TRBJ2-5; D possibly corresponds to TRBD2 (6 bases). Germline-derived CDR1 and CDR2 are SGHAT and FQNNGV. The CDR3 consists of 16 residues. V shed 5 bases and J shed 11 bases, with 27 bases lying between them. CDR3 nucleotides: TGTGCCAGCAGCCCCATGGCTAGCGTGACCTACAATGAGCAGTACTTC. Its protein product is CASSPMASVTYNEQYF.

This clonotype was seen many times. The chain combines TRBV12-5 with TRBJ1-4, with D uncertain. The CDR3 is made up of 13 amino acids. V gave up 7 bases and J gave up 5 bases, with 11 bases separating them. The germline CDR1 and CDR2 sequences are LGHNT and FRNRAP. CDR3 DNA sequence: TGTGCTAGTGCTCCCCAAAGAAATGAAAAACTGTTTTTT. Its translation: CASAPQRNEKLFF.

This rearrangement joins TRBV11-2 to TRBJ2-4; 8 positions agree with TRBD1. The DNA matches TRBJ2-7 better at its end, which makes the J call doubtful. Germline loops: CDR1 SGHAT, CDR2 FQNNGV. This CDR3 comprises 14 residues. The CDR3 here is CASSLRTGGYEQYF. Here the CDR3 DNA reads TGTGCCAGCAGCCTCAGAACAGGGGGCTACGAGCAGTACTTC.